This T cell receptor (beta chain) was sequenced in a study of T cell responses to AZD1222 COVID-19 vaccine. The repertoire was sequenced with immunoSEQ multiplex PCR; TCRdb's copy has only in-frame clones and lacks some. The table lists approximately 260,000 clones, about 92% of them singletons. The CDR3 totals 11 residues. Germline lookup yields CDR1 KGHDR and CDR2 SFDVKD. With 9 bases removed from V and 6 bases from J, the gap between germline ends came to 11 bases. The clonotype comes from an adult in good health. The V and J genes are TRBV24-1 and TRBJ2-7, with unresolved D. Specimen: peripheral blood, collected on day 0 of AZD1222 vaccination. This chain's CDR3 is CATGDLVEQYF. CDR3 in DNA: TGTGCCACCGGGGATTTGGTCGAGCAGTACTTC.